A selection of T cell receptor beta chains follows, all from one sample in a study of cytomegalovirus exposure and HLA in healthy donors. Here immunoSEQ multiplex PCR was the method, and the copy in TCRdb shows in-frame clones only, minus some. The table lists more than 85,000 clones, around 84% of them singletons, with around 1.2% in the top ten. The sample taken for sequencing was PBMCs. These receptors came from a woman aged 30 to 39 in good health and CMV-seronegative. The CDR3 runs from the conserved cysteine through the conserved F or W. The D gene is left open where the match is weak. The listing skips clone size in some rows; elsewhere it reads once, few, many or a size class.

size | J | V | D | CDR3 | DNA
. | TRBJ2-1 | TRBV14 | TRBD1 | CASSPQGASYNEQFF | TGTGCCAGCAGCCCACAGGGGGCATCATACAATGAGCAGTTCTTC
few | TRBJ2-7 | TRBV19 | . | CASRPDRGSLQYF | TGTGCCAGTCGCCCGGATAGAGGGTCCCTCCAGTACTTC
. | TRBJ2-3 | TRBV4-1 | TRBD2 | CASSQQAGVSDTQYF | TGCGCCAGCAGCCAACAGGCGGGAGTTTCAGATACGCAGTATTTT
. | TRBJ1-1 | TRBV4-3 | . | CASSRTGGNTEAFF | TGCGCCAGCAGCCGGACGGGGGGGAACACTGAAGCTTTCTTT
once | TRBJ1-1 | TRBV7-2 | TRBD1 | CASSLHRGLNTEAFF | TGTGCCAGCAGCTTACACAGGGGCTTGAACACTGAAGCTTTCTTT
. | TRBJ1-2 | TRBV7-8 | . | CASSLVWGDLPYGYTF | TGTGCCAGCAGCTTAGTCTGGGGGGACCTCCCATATGGCTACACCTTC
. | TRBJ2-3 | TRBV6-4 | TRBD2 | CASSETSGGADTQYF | TGTGCCAGCAGTGAGACTAGCGGGGGGGCAGATACGCAGTATTTT
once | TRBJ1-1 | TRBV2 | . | CASSGGGARRTEAFF | TGTGCCAGCAGTGGAGGGGGGGCCCGCAGGACTGAAGCTTTCTTT
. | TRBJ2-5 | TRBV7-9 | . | CASSPGGPLGETQYF | TGTGCCAGCAGCCCCGGAGGACCCTTAGGGGAGACCCAGTACTTC
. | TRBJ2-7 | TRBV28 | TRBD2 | CASSPLAGGSYEQYF | TGTGCCAGCAGTCCTCTAGCGGGAGGGAGCTACGAGCAGTACTTC
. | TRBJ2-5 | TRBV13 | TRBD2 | CASSPRLAGIQETQYF | TGTGCCAGCAGCCCGAGACTAGCGGGGATCCAAGAGACCCAGTACTTC
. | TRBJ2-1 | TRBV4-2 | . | CASSRGGTAFYNEQFF | TGTGCCAGCAGCCGCGGCGGGACAGCATTCTACAATGAGCAGTTCTTC
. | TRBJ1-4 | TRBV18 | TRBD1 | CASSPTTGGNEKLFF | TGTGCCAGCTCACCCACGACAGGGGGGAATGAAAAACTGTTTTTT
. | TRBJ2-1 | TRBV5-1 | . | CASSFTGSEQFF | TGCGCCAGCAGCTTTACGGGAAGTGAGCAGTTCTTC
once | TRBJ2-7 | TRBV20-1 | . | CSAIFYEQYF | TGCAGTGCTATCTTTTACGAGCAGTACTTC
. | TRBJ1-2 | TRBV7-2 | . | CASSGGRGYYGYTF | TGTGCCAGCAGCGGCGGCAGGGGCTACTATGGCTACACCTTC
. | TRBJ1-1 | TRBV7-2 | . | CASSLGPPGAPNTEAFF | TGTGCCAGCAGCTTAGGGCCGCCAGGGGCCCCGAACACTGAAGCTTTCTTT
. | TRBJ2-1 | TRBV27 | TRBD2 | CASSLGASGYNEQFF | TGTGCCAGCAGTTTAGGGGCTAGCGGCTACAATGAGCAGTTCTTC
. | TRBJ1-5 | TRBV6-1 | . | CATHRQENSNQPQHF | TGTGCCACTCACAGGCAGGAGAATAGCAATCAGCCCCAGCATTTT
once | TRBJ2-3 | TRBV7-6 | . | CASSSGTLAESTDTQYF | TGTGCCAGCAGCTCCGGGACGTTAGCGGAGAGCACAGATACGCAGTATTTT
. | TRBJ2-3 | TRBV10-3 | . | CAISDQRATDTQYF | TGTGCCATCAGTGATCAGAGGGCCACAGATACGCAGTATTTT
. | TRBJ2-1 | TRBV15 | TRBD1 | CATSTRTGGFDEQFF | TGTGCCACCAGCACCCGGACAGGGGGGTTCGATGAGCAGTTCTTC
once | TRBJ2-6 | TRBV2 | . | CASSEIRGQYSGANVLTF | TGTGCCAGCAGTGAAATTCGAGGACAGTACTCTGGGGCCAACGTCCTGACTTTC
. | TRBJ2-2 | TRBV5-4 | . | CASSWGPGGRGGELFF | TGTGCCAGCAGCTGGGGGCCGGGCGGGAGAGGCGGGGAGCTGTTTTTT
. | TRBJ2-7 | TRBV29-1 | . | CSAGTIGGAVEQYF | TGCAGCGCGGGAACAATAGGCGGGGCGGTCGAGCAGTACTTC
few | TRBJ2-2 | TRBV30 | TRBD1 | CACKGAGGSGELFF | TGTGCCTGCAAAGGGGCAGGGGGATCCGGGGAGCTGTTTTTT
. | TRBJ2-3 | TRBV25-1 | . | CASSEYKGRAGDTQYF | TGTGCCAGCAGTGAATATAAGGGCAGGGCTGGAGATACGCAGTATTTT
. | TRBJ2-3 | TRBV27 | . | CASSLGPGDTQYF | TGTGCCAGCAGTTTAGGGCCCGGAGATACGCAGTATTTT
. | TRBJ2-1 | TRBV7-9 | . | CASSSGSGFNEQFF | TGTGCCAGCAGCTCCGGTTCAGGGTTCAATGAGCAGTTCTTC
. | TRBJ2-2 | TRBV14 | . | CASSLIGGANTGELFF | TGTGCCAGCAGTTTGATAGGCGGAGCGAACACCGGGGAGCTGTTTTTT
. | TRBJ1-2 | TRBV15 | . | CATSRVVGASGYTF | TGTGCCACCAGCAGAGTTGTCGGAGCTAGTGGCTACACCTTC
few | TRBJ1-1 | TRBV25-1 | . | CASSTSPLLLKNTEAFF | TGTGCCAGCTCAACGAGTCCTTTACTTCTTAAAAACACTGAAGCTTTCTTT
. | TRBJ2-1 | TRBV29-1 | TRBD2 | CSGGLASYNEQFF | TGCAGCGGTGGACTAGCCTCCTACAATGAGCAGTTCTTC
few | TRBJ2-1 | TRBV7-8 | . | CASSLTLSSYNEQFF | TGTGCCAGCAGCTTAACTTTGAGCTCCTACAATGAGCAGTTCTTC
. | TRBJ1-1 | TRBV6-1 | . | CASSEGPGEVTEAFF | TGTGCCAGCAGTGAAGGGCCGGGGGAGGTCACTGAAGCTTTCTTT
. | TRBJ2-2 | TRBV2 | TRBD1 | CASRRTGGNTGELFF | TGTGCCAGCCGCCGGACAGGGGGGAACACCGGGGAGCTGTTTTTT
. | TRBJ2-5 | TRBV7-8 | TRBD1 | CASSLGWGQKETQYF | TGTGCCAGCAGCTTAGGTTGGGGACAGAAAGAGACCCAGTACTTC
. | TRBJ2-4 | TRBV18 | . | CASSPESGENIQYF | TGTGCCAGCTCACCCGAATCAGGGGAAAACATTCAGTACTTC
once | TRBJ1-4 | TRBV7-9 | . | CASSTGATNEKLFF | TGTGCCAGCAGCACAGGCGCAACTAATGAAAAACTGTTTTTT
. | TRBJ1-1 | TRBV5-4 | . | CASQGWGGGTEAFF | TGTGCCAGCCAGGGGTGGGGGGGCGGAACTGAAGCTTTCTTT
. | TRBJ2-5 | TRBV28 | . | CASSPLSTGWETQYF | TGTGCCAGCAGTCCCCTTTCCACCGGGTGGGAGACCCAGTACTTC
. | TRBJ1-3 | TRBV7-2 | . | CASRVGMGSSGNTIYF | TGTGCCAGCAGAGTTGGTATGGGGAGCTCTGGAAACACCATATATTTT
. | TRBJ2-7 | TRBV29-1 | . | CSARHSYEQYF | TGCAGCGCACGCCACAGCTACGAGCAGTACTTC
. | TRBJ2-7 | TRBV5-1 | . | CASTSNGYEQYF | TGCGCCAGCACCTCTAATGGCTACGAGCAGTACTTC
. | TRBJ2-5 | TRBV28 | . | CASSLPSRVQETQYF | TGTGCCAGCAGTTTACCGTCCAGGGTACAAGAGACCCAGTACTTC
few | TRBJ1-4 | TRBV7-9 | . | CASSLGQGFEKLFF | TGTGCCAGCAGCTTAGGCCAGGGCTTTGAAAAACTGTTTTTT
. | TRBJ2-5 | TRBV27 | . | CASSTLFAGKATQYF | TGTGCCAGCAGCACACTTTTCGCAGGGAAGGCGACCCAGTACTTC
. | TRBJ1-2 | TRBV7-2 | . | CASSLSYGYTF | TGTGCCAGCAGCTTATCATATGGCTACACCTTC
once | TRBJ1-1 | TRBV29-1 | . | CSVGIGGNTEAFF | TGCAGCGTTGGGATAGGCGGAAACACTGAAGCTTTCTTT
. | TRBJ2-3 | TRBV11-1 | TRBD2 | CASSDERGSTDTQYF | TGTGCCAGCAGCGACGAGCGGGGAAGCACAGATACGCAGTATTTT